This T cell receptor (beta chain) derives from a study of CD8 T cells in Susac syndrome. The sequenced target, TCR beta, came from blood CD8+ and CD4+ T cells. Through negative isolation, CD4+ and CD8+ T cells were obtained, while TEMRA cells were enriched using FACS. Reverse transcription of roughly 0.45 to 1 ug RNA was performed with random hexamers. TCRdb reprocessed the immunoSEQ multiplex PCR reads with MiXCR, giving one entry per CDR3 protein. The profile shows about 140,000 distinct CDR3 sequences, around 93% of them singletons. General study findings and limits: Where Susac syndrome CD4+ T cell repertoires were concerned, no clonal expansion was evident.

Looked up from germline, CDR1 is SEHNR and CDR2 is FQNEAQ (reference sequence). The CDR3 is 15 residues long. V lost 1 base and J 7 bases, leaving 14 bases between the germline ends. Details on this clonotype: The antigen is not known.

This receptor was taken from a human donor with Susac syndrome. This chain connects TRBV7-9 to TRBJ2-1, with D perhaps being TRBD1 or TRBD2 (5 bases each). Sequenced sample: CD4+ T cells from PBMCs. CDR3 sequence (DNA): TGTGCCAGCAGCTTAGGGGACCTAGACTCTAATGAGCAGTTCTTC. Its translation: CASSLGDLDSNEQFF.